This T cell receptor beta chain was recorded in a study of blood T cell repertoires in COVID-19. Looking at the study overall: Nucleic acid was either cDNA or gDNA, and it came from T cells, B-cell-depleted T cells, or PBMCs.

The CDR3 extends over 15 amino acids. CDR1 and CDR2 (germline): KGHSH, LQKENI. V shed 2 bases and J 4 bases; nucleotides not matched to a gene: 7. The Seattle patients joined while their infection was active and were tracked longitudinally afterward. In the original workflow: From reference gene primer amplification, estimates of nucleated cell counts were derived. Clones were sequenced by immunoSEQ multiplex PCR, and TCRdb holds only the in-frame ones, with some missing. V and J calls and clone size are copied from that table; D and trimming were computed from the DNA. The table records 200,000 to 250,000 clones, about four fifths of them present only once.

This clonotype originated in a woman aged 80 or over with COVID-19, enrolled during active disease. V is TRBV18 and J is TRBJ1-2, with TRBD1 matching 7 bases. The sequencing sample was made of peripheral blood. Written as DNA, the CDR3 is TGTGCCAGCTCACCAGACAGGGAGTCTCTCTATGGCTACACCTTC. This codes for CASSPDRESLYGYTF.